The 19 T cell receptor beta chains listed next were all sequenced from one sample in a study of T cell responses to AZD1222 COVID-19 vaccine. The repertoire was sequenced with immunoSEQ multiplex PCR; TCRdb's copy has only in-frame clones and lacks some. The repertoire has some 140,000 clones, more than 85% of them found once; the top ten carry about 5%. This sample comprised peripheral blood, obtained on day 0 of AZD1222 vaccination. The source is an adult in good health.

The gene calls are TRBV7-3 and TRBJ2-1; D may be TRBD1 (5 bases). V lost 2 bases and J lost 7, with 12 bases in between. Germline CDR1 is SGHTA and CDR2 is FQGTGA. This CDR3 has 14 amino acids. The CDR3 DNA reads as TGTGCCAGCAGCTTAGGCCGATGGACAAATGAGCAGTTCTTC. Protein sequence: CASSLGRWTNEQFF. The full variable domain, its missing parts supplied by reference TRBV7-3 and TRBJ2-1, is GAGVSQTPSNKVTEKGKYVELRCDPISGHTALYWYRQSLGQGPEFLIYFQGTGAADDSGLPNDRFFAVRPEGSVSTLKIQRTERGDSAVYLCASSLGRWTNEQFFGPGTRLTVL.

This chain connects TRBV3-1 (or the pseudogene TRBV3-2) to TRBJ2-2; D might be TRBD1 or TRBD2, each matching 7 bases. This CDR3 contains 13 residues. V was pared by 6 bases and J by 7 bases, with 12 bases between. Germline CDR1 and CDR2: LGHDT and YNNKEL (reference sequence). The CDR3 spells CASRPRGGGELFF. CDR3 DNA: TGTGCCAGCAGGCCCAGGGGGGGCGGGGAGCTGTTTTTT.

The J gene is TRBJ1-2, the V gene TRBV20-1; D remains unclear. Trimming stripped 3 bases from V and 4 bases from J, with 12 bases between. Germline CDR1 reads DFQATT; CDR2 reads SNEGSKA (reference sequence). CDR3 length: 13 residues. Here the CDR3 DNA reads TGCAGTGCTAGTTCGGGGAACCTCTATGGCTACACCTTC. Amino acids: CSASSGNLYGYTF.

CDR3 sequence reads: CASSAPGQGKNEAFF. CDR3 DNA: TGTGCCAGCAGCGCGCCGGGACAGGGAAAGAATGAAGCTTTCTTT. The J gene is TRBJ1-1, the V gene TRBV9; 9 bases line up with TRBD1. V dropped 3 bases and J dropped 7; count of bases not matched to a gene: 10. Per the germline V gene, CDR1 is SGDLS and CDR2 is YYNGEE. CDR3 length: 15 residues.

V gene TRBV28 combines with J gene TRBJ2-4; no firm D call. Looked up from germline, CDR1 is MDHEN and CDR2 is SYDVKM. V shed 3 bases and J shed 0 bases, with 6 bases lying between them. The CDR3 totals 14 residues. The DNA for the CDR3 is TGTGCCAGCAGTTTTGACGGAGCCAAAAACATTCAGTACTTC. Translated: CASSFDGAKNIQYF.

This CDR3 reads CASSQGNEKLFF. The CDR3 DNA is TGTGCCAGCAGTCAGGGGAATGAAAAACTGTTTTTT. The genes are TRBV28 and TRBJ1-4, with D perhaps TRBD1 (6 bases). Trimming pared 5 bases from V and 5 bases from J, leaving 6 bases between. CDR3 length equals 12 residues. Germline CDR1 MDHEN, CDR2 SYDVKM.

The J gene is TRBJ2-7, the V gene TRBV10-3; perhaps TRBD1 as D (5 bases). From germline, CDR1 is ENHRY and CDR2 SYGVKD. The CDR3 runs 14 residues. Trimming cost V 11 bases and J 3 bases, with 20 bases left between them. The CDR3, as DNA: TGTGCCTTGTCCAGCAGGCAGGGTGGCTACGAGCAGTACTTC. It is translated as CALSSRQGGYEQYF.

V usage is TRBV27 and J usage is TRBJ2-2; the D is unclear. The CDR3 is 13 residues long. Trimming took 0 bases from V and 5 from J, leaving 4 bases between them. The germline V gene encodes CDR1 MNHEY and CDR2 SMNVEV (reference sequence). The CDR3 protein is CASSLSLTGELFF. CDR3 nucleotides: TGTGCCAGCAGTTTATCTTTGACCGGGGAGCTGTTTTTT.

V and J are TRBV7-8 and TRBJ2-7; no firm D call. Germline loops: CDR1 SGHVS, CDR2 FQNEAQ. Trimming removed 1 base from V and 6 bases from J, with 19 bases in between. The CDR3 spans 16 residues. The CDR3 coding sequence is TGTGCCAGCAGCTTAGAGCTGGCAGGTTCCGGCTTCGAGCAGTACTTC. It specifies CASSLELAGSGFEQYF.

The rearrangement joins TRBV3-1 (or the pseudogene TRBV3-2) to TRBJ2-1, with 7 bases lining up with TRBD2. CDR3 length: 16 amino acids. V lost 1 base, J lost 2 bases, and 5 bases stayed unmatched. Germline V CDR1 and CDR2: LGHDT, YNNKEL (reference sequence). Here the CDR3 DNA reads TGTGCCAGCAGCCAAGCCGAGCGGGAACCCTACAATGAGCAGTTCTTC. Translated: CASSQAEREPYNEQFF.

This chain links TRBV4-2 with TRBJ1-2; TRBD1 matches at 8 bases. The germline CDR1 and CDR2 sequences are LGHNA and YNFKEQ. Trimming cost V 3 bases and J 6 bases; bases outside gene matches: 9. The CDR3 covers 15 residues. CDR3 residues: CASSHQQGEGDGYTF. The DNA of the CDR3 is TGTGCCAGCAGCCATCAACAGGGGGAGGGGGATGGCTACACCTTC.

V is TRBV2 and J is TRBJ1-2, with D possibly matching TRBD1 (5 bases). V lost 4 bases and J lost 2, with 8 bases in between. CDR3 length equals 13 residues. CDR1 and CDR2 from the germline V gene are SNHLY and FYNNEI. This CDR3 is CASSVSGNYGYTF. CDR3 nucleotide sequence: TGTGCCAGCAGTGTGTCAGGGAACTATGGCTACACCTTC.

This clone was found once. The chain recombines TRBV29-1 with TRBJ2-1; no reliable D call. Germline CDR1 SQVTM, CDR2 ANQGSEA. V was cut by 4 bases and J by 10 bases, with 8 bases left in between. The length of the CDR3 is 10 residues. The CDR3 region is CSVAWREQFF. CDR3 in DNA: TGCAGCGTTGCCTGGCGCGAGCAGTTCTTC.

V is TRBV2 and J is TRBJ2-7, with D possibly matching TRBD2 (7 bases). Germline CDR1 is SNHLY and CDR2 is FYNNEI. V lost 2 bases to trimming and J lost 3 bases, with 20 bases between them. The CDR3 covers 17 residues. CDR3 DNA sequence: TGTGCCAGCAGTGAACTTCGAGGGGGGGGAGAAATCTACGAGCAGTACTTC. Its protein product is CASSELRGGGEIYEQYF.

The CDR3 region has the DNA TGTGCCAGCAGCCAAGTATCCGTGGCCACAGATACGCAGTATTTT. Encoded protein: CASSQVSVATDTQYF. The chain combines TRBV7-9 with TRBJ2-3; D uncertain. The CDR3 spans 15 residues. CDR1 and CDR2 (germline): SEHNR, FQNEAQ (reference sequence). Trimming left V 5 bases short and J 2 bases short, with 14 bases between.

This clone has only one observation. CDR3 region: CASSYSPEAEKLFF. CDR3 coding DNA: TGTGCCAGCAGTTACTCTCCGGAGGCGGAAAAACTGTTTTTT. V is TRBV6-2 or TRBV6-3 and J is TRBJ1-4; D unresolved. CDR1 and CDR2 from the germline V gene are MNHEY and SVGEGT. The CDR3 runs 14 residues. Trimming took 0 bases from V and 8 from J, leaving 10 bases between them.

This clone occurred a few times. The chain links TRBV25-1 to TRBJ2-2, with a tentative D call TRBD2 (6 bases). Germline loops: CDR1 MGHDK, CDR2 SYGVNS. The germline V and J ends were trimmed by 3 bases and 6 bases, with 17 bases remaining between them. There are 16 residues in the CDR3. The CDR3 protein is CASSDDGTALAGELFF. CDR3 nucleotides: TGTGCCAGCAGTGACGACGGGACTGCTTTGGCCGGGGAGCTGTTTTTT.

This chain connects TRBV28 to TRBJ2-2; D not certain. Per germline, CDR1 MDHEN and CDR2 SYDVKM. CDR3 size: 19 residues. With 10 bases removed from V and 0 bases from J, the gap between germline ends came to 27 bases. CDR3 sequence: CATHKRSLSGRTNTGELFF. CDR3 nucleotides: TGTGCCACCCATAAGAGAAGCCTATCCGGGCGTACGAACACCGGGGAGCTGTTTTTT. The full variable domain, in which reference TRBV28 and TRBJ2-2 provide the parts outside the CDR3, is DVKVTQSSRYLVKRTGEKVFLECVQDMDHENMFWYRQDPGLGLRLIYFSYDVKMKEKGDIPEGYSVSREKKERFSLILESASTNQTSMYLCATHKRSLSGRTNTGELFFGEGSRLTVL.

The chain uses TRBV4-1 and TRBJ1-3; D gene uncertain. The CDR3 is 15 residues long. With 2 bases removed from V and 4 bases from J, the gap between germline ends came to 12 bases. Germline CDR1 is MGHRA and CDR2 is YSYEKL. Here the CDR3 DNA reads TGCGCCAGCAGCCAATTCAGGTCCGAAGGAAACACCATATATTTT. It encodes CASSQFRSEGNTIYF.